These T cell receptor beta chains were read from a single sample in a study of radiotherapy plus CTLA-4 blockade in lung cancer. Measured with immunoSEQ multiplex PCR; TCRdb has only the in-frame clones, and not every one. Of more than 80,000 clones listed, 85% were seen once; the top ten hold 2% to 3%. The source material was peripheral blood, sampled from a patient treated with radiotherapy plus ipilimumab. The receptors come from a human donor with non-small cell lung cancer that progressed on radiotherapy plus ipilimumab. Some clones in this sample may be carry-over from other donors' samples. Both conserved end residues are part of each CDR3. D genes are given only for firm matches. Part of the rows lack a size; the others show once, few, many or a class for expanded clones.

CDR3nt: TGTGCCATCAGTGACAGGGGGAACTATGGCTACACCTTC
CDR3aa: CAISDRGNYGYTF
d_gene: TRBD1
abundance: .
j_gene: TRBJ1-2
v_gene: TRBV10-3

CDR3nt: TGTGCCAGCAGCTTAGCACCAGCGGGGGGGCCCGGGGAGCTGTTTTTT
CDR3aa: CASSLAPAGGPGELFF
d_gene: TRBD2
abundance: .
j_gene: TRBJ2-2
v_gene: TRBV7-2

CDR3nt: TGTGCCAGCAGTGTTGGCCAGGGTTACACCGGGGAGCTGTTTTTT
CDR3aa: CASSVGQGYTGELFF
d_gene: .
abundance: .
j_gene: TRBJ2-2
v_gene: TRBV25-1

CDR3nt: TGCGCCAGCAGCTTGGATCCGGTGAACACTGAAGCTTTCTTT
CDR3aa: CASSLDPVNTEAFF
d_gene: .
abundance: .
j_gene: TRBJ1-1
v_gene: TRBV5-1

CDR3nt: TGTGCCAGCTCACCAAACCGCAGGGCGGGGGCTGAAGCTTTCTTT
CDR3aa: CASSPNRRAGAEAFF
d_gene: .
abundance: few
j_gene: TRBJ1-1
v_gene: TRBV18

CDR3nt: TGTGCCAGCAGCCCAGTGGGAGTTGAAGAAAAACTGTTTTTT
CDR3aa: CASSPVGVEEKLFF
d_gene: .
abundance: .
j_gene: TRBJ1-4
v_gene: TRBV7-9

CDR3nt: TGTGCCATCACCACGAGCGGGGGGGCCCCGAATGAGCAGTTCTTC
CDR3aa: CAITTSGGAPNEQFF
d_gene: TRBD2
abundance: .
j_gene: TRBJ2-1
v_gene: TRBV10-3

CDR3nt: TGTGCCAGCTCACCAATCCAGGGAGGGAGCTCTGGAAACACCATATATTTT
CDR3aa: CASSPIQGGSSGNTIYF
d_gene: .
abundance: .
j_gene: TRBJ1-3
v_gene: TRBV18

CDR3nt: TGCGCCAGCAGCCAGACAGGGGGCTCTGAAAAACTGTTTTTT
CDR3aa: CASSQTGGSEKLFF
d_gene: TRBD1
abundance: once
j_gene: TRBJ1-4
v_gene: TRBV5-1

CDR3nt: TGTGCCAGCAGCCCTGACAGGTATCCCTATGGCTACACCTTC
CDR3aa: CASSPDRYPYGYTF
d_gene: .
abundance: .
j_gene: TRBJ1-2
v_gene: TRBV7-9

CDR3nt: TGTGCCACCAGCAGTCTTCTTAAGGGACTAGCGGGTTCCTCCTACGAGCAGTACTTC
CDR3aa: CATSSLLKGLAGSSYEQYF
d_gene: TRBD2
abundance: .
j_gene: TRBJ2-7
v_gene: TRBV15

CDR3nt: TGTGCCAGCAGCTTGGATTCGCGGGGGAGCACAGATACGCAGTATTTT
CDR3aa: CASSLDSRGSTDTQYF
d_gene: TRBD2
abundance: .
j_gene: TRBJ2-3
v_gene: TRBV5-4

CDR3nt: TGTGCCAGCTCACCGTCCGGGGCCGGGGAGCTGTTTTTT
CDR3aa: CASSPSGAGELFF
d_gene: .
abundance: .
j_gene: TRBJ2-2
v_gene: TRBV18

CDR3nt: TGTGCCAGCAGCTTTGGGGGGGTGAACACTGAAGCTTTCTTT
CDR3aa: CASSFGGVNTEAFF
d_gene: .
abundance: .
j_gene: TRBJ1-1
v_gene: TRBV7-2

CDR3nt: TGCGCCAGCAGCCACTCGCAGGGGGGGCAGCCCCAGCATTTT
CDR3aa: CASSHSQGGQPQHF
d_gene: TRBD1
abundance: .
j_gene: TRBJ1-5
v_gene: TRBV4-1

CDR3nt: TGTGCCTGGAGTGCAGGGCGGTGGGATACGCAGTATTTT
CDR3aa: CAWSAGRWDTQYF
d_gene: .
abundance: .
j_gene: TRBJ2-3
v_gene: TRBV30

CDR3nt: TGTGCCAGCAGCGTAGTGACGGGGGGGCCCCCAGATACGCAGTATTTT
CDR3aa: CASSVVTGGPPDTQYF
d_gene: TRBD2
abundance: .
j_gene: TRBJ2-3
v_gene: TRBV9

CDR3nt: TGTGCCAGCTCACCTTCACATGGGGAAGCTTTCTTT
CDR3aa: CASSPSHGEAFF
d_gene: .
abundance: .
j_gene: TRBJ1-1
v_gene: TRBV18

CDR3nt: TGTGCCAGCAGCTTAATTGCAGGGGGGACTAGCAACCACAATGAGCAGTTCTTC
CDR3aa: CASSLIAGGTSNHNEQFF
d_gene: TRBD2
abundance: .
j_gene: TRBJ2-1
v_gene: TRBV7-3

CDR3nt: TGTGCCAGCAGTTTGGCCCCGGGGGGAGGGCGTGGCTACACCTTC
CDR3aa: CASSLAPGGGRGYTF
d_gene: .
abundance: few
j_gene: TRBJ1-2
v_gene: TRBV27

CDR3nt: TGTGCCAGCAGCCGTTCAGGGGGCAGCGGGGAGACCCAGTACTTC
CDR3aa: CASSRSGGSGETQYF
d_gene: TRBD1
abundance: .
j_gene: TRBJ2-5
v_gene: TRBV7-2

CDR3nt: TGCGCCAGCAGCTTGTTTGGCGGACAGGGGGCCCATGAAGCTTTCTTT
CDR3aa: CASSLFGGQGAHEAFF
d_gene: TRBD1
abundance: .
j_gene: TRBJ1-1
v_gene: TRBV5-1

CDR3nt: TGTGCCAGCAGCAGAAGGAGGACAGGGGTAGGAGAAAAACTGTTTTTT
CDR3aa: CASSRRRTGVGEKLFF
d_gene: TRBD1
abundance: once
j_gene: TRBJ1-4
v_gene: TRBV7-8

CDR3nt: TGTGCCAGCAGAAACAGGATGACTGAAGCTTTCTTT
CDR3aa: CASRNRMTEAFF
d_gene: .
abundance: .
j_gene: TRBJ1-1
v_gene: TRBV6-5

CDR3nt: TGCGCCAGCAGCCAAGGACATGAGGGCCGGGAGACCCAGTACTTC
CDR3aa: CASSQGHEGRETQYF
d_gene: .
abundance: .
j_gene: TRBJ2-5
v_gene: TRBV4-1

CDR3nt: TGCGCCAGCAGCCAAGATCCCGACAGCTATAATTCACCCCTCCACTTT
CDR3aa: CASSQDPDSYNSPLHF
d_gene: .
abundance: .
j_gene: TRBJ1-6
v_gene: TRBV4-1

CDR3nt: TGTGCCAGCAGACGCATGGAGGGGAATGAGCAGTTCTTC
CDR3aa: CASRRMEGNEQFF
d_gene: .
abundance: .
j_gene: TRBJ2-1
v_gene: TRBV5-4

CDR3nt: TGTGCCAGCTCACCGGGAGGAGATTCACCCCTCCACTTT
CDR3aa: CASSPGGDSPLHF
d_gene: .
abundance: .
j_gene: TRBJ1-6
v_gene: TRBV18

CDR3nt: TGTGCCAGCAGCTTATATGGACAGGGTACTGGAAACACCATATATTTT
CDR3aa: CASSLYGQGTGNTIYF
d_gene: TRBD1
abundance: few
j_gene: TRBJ1-3
v_gene: TRBV5-6

CDR3nt: TGTGCCAGCAGTCTACGACAGAATAATTCACCCCTCCACTTT
CDR3aa: CASSLRQNNSPLHF
d_gene: .
abundance: .
j_gene: TRBJ1-6
v_gene: TRBV6-6

CDR3nt: TGTGCCAGCTCACCACCCGGACAATTGGATCAGCCCCAGCATTTT
CDR3aa: CASSPPGQLDQPQHF
d_gene: .
abundance: .
j_gene: TRBJ1-5
v_gene: TRBV18

CDR3nt: TGCGCCAGCAGCCAAGATCCGTATACAGGAGCTTATGGCTACACCTTC
CDR3aa: CASSQDPYTGAYGYTF
d_gene: .
abundance: .
j_gene: TRBJ1-2
v_gene: TRBV4-3

CDR3nt: TGCGCCAGCAGCCAAGATGACAGTCGGGCTGAAGCTTTCTTT
CDR3aa: CASSQDDSRAEAFF
d_gene: .
abundance: .
j_gene: TRBJ1-1
v_gene: TRBV4-1

CDR3nt: TGTGCCAGCAGCCTGACCCGGGCTTACAATGAGCAGTTCTTC
CDR3aa: CASSLTRAYNEQFF
d_gene: .
abundance: .
j_gene: TRBJ2-1
v_gene: TRBV6-5